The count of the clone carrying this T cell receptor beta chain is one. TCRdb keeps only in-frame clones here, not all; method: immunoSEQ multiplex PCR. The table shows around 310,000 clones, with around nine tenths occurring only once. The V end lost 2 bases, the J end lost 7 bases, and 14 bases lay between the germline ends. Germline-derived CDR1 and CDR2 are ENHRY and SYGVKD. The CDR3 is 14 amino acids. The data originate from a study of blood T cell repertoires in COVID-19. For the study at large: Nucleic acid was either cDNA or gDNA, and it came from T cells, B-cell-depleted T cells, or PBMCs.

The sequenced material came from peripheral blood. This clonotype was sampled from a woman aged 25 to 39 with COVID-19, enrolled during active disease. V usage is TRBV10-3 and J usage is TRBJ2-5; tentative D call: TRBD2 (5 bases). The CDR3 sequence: CAISERSREGTQYF. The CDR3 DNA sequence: TGTGCCATCAGTGAGAGGAGCAGAGAGGGGACCCAGTACTTC.